The 17 T cell receptor beta chains listed next were all sequenced from one sample in a study of T cell changes during pregnancy in multiple sclerosis. Repertoires were generated with immunoSEQ multiplex PCR, while TCRdb's copy carries only in-frame clones and drops some. Here the sample spans 70,000 to 75,000 clones, roughly nine tenths being singletons. This material consisted of peripheral blood, taken before pregnancy. The receptors shown here come from a female donor with multiple sclerosis, enrolled in a pregnancy study.

This clone was found a few times. The chain has TRBV27 and TRBJ2-2; TRBD2 matches 10 bases. The CDR3 totals 15 residues. Germline V gives CDR1 MNHEY, CDR2 SMNVEV (reference sequence). Germline trimming cut 2 bases from V and 4 bases from J; bases unmatched to any gene: 1. CDR3 region: CASSLTSGTTGELFF. The CDR3 bases are TGTGCCAGCAGTTTAACTAGCGGGACCACCGGGGAGCTGTTTTTT.

This rearrangement joins TRBV18 to TRBJ2-5; 8 bases are shared with TRBD1. CDR3 length: 15 residues. Trimming at V came to 2 bases and at J to 6 bases, leaving 8 bases not matched to a gene. Germline V gene lookup returns CDR1 KGHSH and CDR2 LQKENI. CDR3 protein: CASSPAGAGGQTQYF. The CDR3 DNA sequence: TGTGCCAGCTCACCAGCCGGCGCAGGGGGCCAGACCCAGTACTTC.

The chain carries TRBV10-2 and TRBJ1-1; D gene ambiguous. Germline values: CDR1 WSHSY, CDR2 SAAADI. This CDR3 spans 15 amino acids. The germline V and J ends were trimmed by 4 bases and 1 base, with 13 bases remaining between them. Here the CDR3 DNA reads TGCGCCAGCAGTGTGGGCCTGTCCAGGAACACTGAAGCTTTCTTT. Amino acids: CASSVGLSRNTEAFF.

The chain employs TRBV5-1 and TRBJ1-2, with D tentatively TRBD1 (6 bases). Germline V gene data show CDR1 as SGHRS and CDR2 as YFSETQ. Trimming stripped 4 bases from V and 6 bases from J, with 43 bases between. This CDR3 comprises 23 residues. CDR3 nucleotides: TGCGCCAGCAGCCTATTCTCCACCAACGAGGACTTGGACAGCAGCAGCAGACGCCATGGCTACACCTTC. Translation: CASSLFSTNEDLDSSSRRHGYTF.

V and J are TRBV15 and TRBJ2-7, with 9 bases lining up with TRBD2. Germline V CDR1 and CDR2: LNHNV, YYDKDF (reference sequence). V shed 0 bases and J 4 bases; nucleotides not matched to a gene: 16. The CDR3 consists of 19 residues. The chain's CDR3 is CATSRDRISRLAGRYEQYF. For the CDR3, the DNA is TGTGCCACCAGCAGAGATCGGATCTCGAGGCTAGCGGGAAGGTACGAGCAGTACTTC.

The V call is TRBV27, the J call TRBJ2-7, with 9 nucleotides matching TRBD2. Germline CDR1 and CDR2: MNHEY and SMNVEV (reference sequence). J lost 6 bases, V lost 3 bases, and 9 bases had no gene match. The CDR3 totals 15 residues. The CDR3 DNA is TGTGCCAGCAGTTTCCTAGCGGGGTCGGTGGGCGAGCAGTACTTC. Amino acid sequence: CASSFLAGSVGEQYF.

V and J are TRBV6-5 and TRBJ2-1; D may be TRBD1 (6 bases). Germline CDR1 is MNHEY and CDR2 is SVGAGI. This CDR3 is 15 amino acids long. With 7 bases removed from V and 7 bases from J, the gap between germline ends came to 20 bases. The CDR3 DNA sequence: TGTGCCAGCATCCAGGCAGGGGCGCGTAAGAATGAGCAGTTCTTC. Translation gives CASIQAGARKNEQFF.

The CDR3 spells CASSLGGTQYF. The CDR3 nucleotides read TGTGCCAGCAGCCTGGGAGGTACGCAGTATTTT. V is TRBV5-8 and J is TRBJ2-3; D is perhaps TRBD2 (6 bases). Germline values: CDR1 SGHTS, CDR2 YDEGEE. V gave up 4 bases and J gave up 8 bases, with 8 bases separating them. CDR3 length equals 11 residues.

The V call is TRBV10-3, the J call TRBJ2-5; weak D call: TRBD1 (6 bases). The germline CDR1 and CDR2 sequences are ENHRY and SYGVKD. Trimming took off 8 bases at V and 2 bases at J, with 12 bases between the two ends. This CDR3 is built from 13 residues. This CDR3 is CAIGGTAQETQYF. In nucleotides, the CDR3 is TGTGCCATCGGGGGCACTGCGCAAGAGACCCAGTACTTC.

The rearrangement uses TRBV29-1 and TRBJ1-1; 7 nucleotides line up with TRBD1. Trimming at V came to 1 base and at J to 5 bases, leaving 4 bases not matched to a gene. This CDR3 has 13 amino acids. Germline V gene data show CDR1 as SQVTM and CDR2 as ANQGSEA. This CDR3 is CSVEGTGTTEAFF. The CDR3 DNA follows: TGCAGCGTTGAAGGGACAGGTACAACTGAAGCTTTCTTT.

CDR3 loop: CSVEDRRGFPYEQYF. CDR3 nucleotides: TGCAGCGTTGAAGATCGGAGAGGTTTCCCCTACGAGCAGTACTTC. This sequence joins TRBV29-1 and TRBJ2-7; D call uncertain. Trimming pared 0 bases from V and 2 bases from J, leaving 14 bases between. The length of the CDR3 is 15 residues. CDR1 and CDR2 from the germline V gene are SQVTM and ANQGSEA.

This chain joins TRBV7-3 and TRBJ2-3; 7 bases fit TRBD2. V lost 2 bases, J lost 2 bases, and 10 bases stayed unmatched. Germline V gene sequence: CDR1 SGHTA, CDR2 FQGTGA. The CDR3 is 17 amino acids. CDR3 sequence reads: CASSLGPASGNTDTQYF. The CDR3, as DNA: TGTGCCAGCAGCTTAGGGCCGGCTAGCGGAAACACAGATACGCAGTATTTT.

J is TRBJ2-3 and V is TRBV5-1; D may be TRBD1 (6 bases). There are 15 residues in the CDR3. V lost 2 bases and J 5 bases, leaving 15 bases between the germline ends. CDR1 is SGHRS, CDR2 YFSETQ, per germline. The CDR3 protein is CASSFEQGSQDTQYF. CDR3 nucleotides: TGCGCCAGCAGCTTTGAACAGGGAAGTCAAGATACGCAGTATTTT.

The genes are TRBV27 and TRBJ1-1, with D hard to call. Germline CDR1 reads MNHEY; CDR2 reads SMNVEV (reference sequence). The V end lost 2 bases, the J end lost 4 bases, and 11 bases lay between the germline ends. This CDR3 contains 14 residues. Here the CDR3 reads CASSLRPEATEAFF. The CDR3 nucleotides read TGTGCCAGCAGTTTAAGACCCGAGGCCACTGAAGCTTTCTTT.

Only one count was recorded for this clone. The CDR3 DNA is TGTGCCAGTAGTATAGATCGGGCGGGAGCTTTCTTT. This codes for CASSIDRAGAFF. The V and J genes are TRBV19 and TRBJ1-1; no clear D gene. Germline V CDR1 and CDR2: LNHDA, SQIVND (reference sequence). Trimming removed 0 bases at V and 10 bases at J, with 9 bases between. The CDR3 runs to 12 residues.

This clone was detected only once. The DNA is left out, because the CDR3 cannot be placed on it with certainty; the CDR3 is given as TCRdb lists it. The CDR3 loop is CASRLALSWAGGNGSSYNEQFF. The gene calls are TRBV12-2 and TRBJ2-1; the table's D gene call, TRBD1, was not cross checked with the DNA. TRBV12-2 is marked as a pseudogene. Ends included, the CDR3 has 22 residues.

This chain joins TRBV5-5 and TRBJ1-2; D remains ambiguous. CDR1 is SGHKS and CDR2 is YYEKEE in the germline V gene (reference sequence). V was cut by 0 bases and J by 7 bases, with 10 bases left in between. The CDR3 runs 13 residues. This chain's CDR3 is CASSLDGGLGYTF. CDR3 in DNA: TGTGCCAGCAGCTTGGACGGAGGCCTTGGCTACACCTTC.